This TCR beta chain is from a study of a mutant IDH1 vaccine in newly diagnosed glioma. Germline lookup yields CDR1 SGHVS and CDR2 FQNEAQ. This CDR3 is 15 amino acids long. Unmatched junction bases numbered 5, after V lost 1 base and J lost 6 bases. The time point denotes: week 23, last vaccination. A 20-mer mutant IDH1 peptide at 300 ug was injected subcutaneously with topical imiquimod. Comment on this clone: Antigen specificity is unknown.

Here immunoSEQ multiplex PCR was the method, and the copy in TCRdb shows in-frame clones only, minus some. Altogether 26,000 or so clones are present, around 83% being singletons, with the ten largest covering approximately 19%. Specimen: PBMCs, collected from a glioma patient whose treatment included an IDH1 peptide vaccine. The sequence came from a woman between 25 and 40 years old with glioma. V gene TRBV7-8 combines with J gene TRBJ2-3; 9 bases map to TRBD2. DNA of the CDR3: TGTGCCAGCAGCTTAGGCGGGGGGGCCCCGGATACGCAGTATTTT. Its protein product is CASSLGGGAPDTQYF.